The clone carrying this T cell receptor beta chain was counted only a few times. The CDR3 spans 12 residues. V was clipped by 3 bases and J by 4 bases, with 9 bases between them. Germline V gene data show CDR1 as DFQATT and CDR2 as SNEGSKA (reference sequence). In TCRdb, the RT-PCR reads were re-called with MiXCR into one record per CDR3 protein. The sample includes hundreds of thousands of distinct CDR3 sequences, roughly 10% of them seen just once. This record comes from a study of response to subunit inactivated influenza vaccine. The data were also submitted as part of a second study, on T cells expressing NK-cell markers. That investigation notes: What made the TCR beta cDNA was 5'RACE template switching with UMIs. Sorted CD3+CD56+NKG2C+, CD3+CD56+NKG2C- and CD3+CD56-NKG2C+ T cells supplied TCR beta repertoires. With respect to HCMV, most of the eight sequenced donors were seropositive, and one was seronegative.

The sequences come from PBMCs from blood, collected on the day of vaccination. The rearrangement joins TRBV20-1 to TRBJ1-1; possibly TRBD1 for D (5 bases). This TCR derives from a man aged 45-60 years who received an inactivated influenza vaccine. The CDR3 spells CSASGQGTEAFF. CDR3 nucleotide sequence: TGCAGTGCTAGCGGGCAGGGCACTGAAGCTTTCTTT.